The T cell receptor beta chain under discussion was sequenced for a study of response to subunit inactivated influenza vaccine. Findings and limits, study-wide: Each seasonal influenza vaccination, the authors suggested, recruits few new T cells.

One entry per CDR3 protein results from TCRdb running MiXCR on the RT-PCR reads. The table has fewer than 700,000 distinct CDR3 sequences, 10% to 15% seen once; the top ten hold about 12%. The CDR3 is 12 residues long. The V end was cut by 2 bases, the J end by 8 bases, with 9 bases between. Germline V lookup: CDR1 LGHDT, CDR2 YNNKEL (reference sequence). This clonotype was recorded at least ten times. Its antigen is unidentified. This chain connects TRBV3-1 to TRBJ1-1; D gene unclear. This receptor was taken from a man in his fifties who received an inactivated influenza vaccine. Sequences were derived from PBMCs from blood, sampled roughly 48 days after vaccination. CDR3 in DNA: TGTGCCAGCAGCCAACCCCCGGGGGAAGCTTTCTTT. Translated, it gives CASSQPPGEAFF. The full variable domain, completed using reference TRBV3-1 and TRBJ1-1, is DTAVSQTPKYLVTQMGNDKSIKCEQNLGHDTMYWYKQDSKKFLKIMFSYNNKELIINETVPNRFSPKSPDKAHLNLHINSLELGDSAVYFCASSQPPGEAFFGQGTRLTVV.